The next 31 T cell receptor beta chains were all read from a single sample in a study of T cell changes during pregnancy in multiple sclerosis. This table comes from immunoSEQ multiplex PCR, and its TCRdb copy is limited to in-frame clones, with some not included. This sample has under 20,000 clones; roughly 86% occur once, and the top ten carry 10%. The starting material was CD8+ T cells from peripheral blood mononuclear cells, obtained in the second trimester of pregnancy. These receptors were obtained from a female donor in good health, enrolled as a control in a pregnancy study.

The genes are TRBV28 and TRBJ1-4; D remains ambiguous. Looked up from germline, CDR1 is MDHEN and CDR2 is SYDVKM. Between the trimmed V and J ends, which lost 8 bases and 4 bases, there was a span of 8 bases. This CDR3 has 12 amino acids. The CDR3 DNA reads as TGTGCCAGCCGGGGAGATAATGAAAAACTGTTTTTT. The encoded protein is CASRGDNEKLFF.

V and J are TRBV9 and TRBJ2-1; D might be TRBD2 (6 bases). V gave up 7 bases and J gave up 11 bases, with 10 bases separating them. CDR3 length: 10 amino acids. Germline values: CDR1 SGDLS, CDR2 YYNGEE. CDR3 region: CASSGTQQFF. CDR3 in DNA: TGTGCCAGCTCCGGGACTCAGCAGTTCTTC.

The V gene is TRBV4-3, the J gene TRBJ2-7; the D gene is possibly TRBD1 (6 bases). V lost 0 bases, J lost 3 bases, and 12 bases lay in between. The CDR3 runs 15 residues. From germline, CDR1 is LGHNA and CDR2 YSLEER. As DNA, the CDR3 is TGCGCCAGCAGCCAAGAACACAGGGCCTTCTACGAGCAGTACTTC. Residues: CASSQEHRAFYEQYF.

This chain connects TRBV6-5 to TRBJ1-2; TRBD1 matches at 7 bases. The CDR3 length is 15 residues. V dropped 2 bases and J dropped 2; count of bases not matched to a gene: 5. The germline V gene encodes CDR1 MNHEY and CDR2 SVGAGI. The CDR3 region is CASSYNRGSNYGYTF. CDR3 DNA: TGTGCCAGCAGTTACAACAGGGGTTCCAACTATGGCTACACCTTC.

The V call is TRBV25-1, the J call TRBJ2-1; D is possibly TRBD1 (6 bases). V was trimmed by 1 base and J by 6 bases, leaving 16 bases between them. The V gene's germline CDR1 is MGHDK and CDR2 SYGVNS. The CDR3 length is 16 residues. CDR3 residues: CASSELRGLGGNEQFF. In DNA, the CDR3 is TGTGCCAGCAGTGAATTGCGTGGGTTAGGGGGCAATGAGCAGTTCTTC.

The chain has TRBV13 and TRBJ2-7; D unclear. V lost 4 bases and J 6 bases, leaving 16 bases between the germline ends. Germline V CDR1 and CDR2: PRHDT, FYEKMQ (reference sequence). The CDR3 contains 14 residues. CDR3 sequence (DNA): TGTGCCAGCAGCTCAACCAACACCCTCTCCGAGCAGTACTTC. Its translation is CASSSTNTLSEQYF. Full variable domain (outside the CDR3, taken from reference TRBV13 and TRBJ2-7): AAGVIQSPRHLIKEKRETATLKCYPIPRHDTVYWYQQGPGQDPQFLISFYEKMQSDKGSIPDRFSAQQFSDYHSELNMSSLELGDSALYFCASSSTNTLSEQYFGPGTRLTVT.

V and J are TRBV14 and TRBJ1-4; D gene ambiguous. CDR3 length equals 15 residues. Germline CDR1 is SGHDN and CDR2 is FVKESK. Trimming stripped 0 bases from V and 10 bases from J, with 15 bases between. CDR3 sequence (DNA): TGTGCCAGCAGCCAAGAAAATAGCCCCCTGCGAAAACTGTTTTTT. This gives the protein CASSQENSPLRKLFF.

The rearrangement joins TRBV19 to TRBJ2-7; D perhaps matches TRBD2 (5 bases). Germline values: CDR1 LNHDA, CDR2 SQIVND (reference sequence). Between the trimmed V and J ends, which lost 4 bases and 5 bases, there was a span of 9 bases. This CDR3 is 12 amino acids long. CDR3 amino acids: CASSTGLHEQYF. DNA of the CDR3: TGTGCCAGTAGTACGGGGTTACACGAGCAGTACTTC. Looking up the rest from reference TRBV19 and TRBJ2-7 gives the full variable domain: DGGITQSPKYLFRKEGQNVTLSCEQNLNHDAMYWYRQDPGQGLRLIYYSQIVNDFQKGDIAEGYSVSREKKESFPLTVTSAQKNPTAFYLCASSTGLHEQYFGPGTRLTVT.

The V gene is TRBV28, the J gene TRBJ2-7, with TRBD1 as a possible D gene (6 bases). V dropped 9 bases and J dropped 4 bases, with 16 bases sitting between them. Germline values: CDR1 MDHEN, CDR2 SYDVKM. The CDR3 extends over 13 amino acids. This CDR3 is CASNQGHRYEQYF. CDR3 DNA sequence: TGTGCCAGTAACCAGGGACACAGGTACGAGCAGTACTTC.

The rearrangement links TRBV7-9 to TRBJ1-2, with TRBD1 as a possible D gene (6 bases). This CDR3 has 15 residues. V gave up 4 bases and J gave up 4 bases, with 16 bases separating them. The germline gives CDR1 SEHNR, CDR2 FQNEAQ (reference sequence). The CDR3 bases are TGTGCCAGCAGCTCAACAGGCGCGGGGGCCTATGGCTACACCTTC. Its translation: CASSSTGAGAYGYTF.

The V and J genes are TRBV5-5 and TRBJ2-5; 7 bases align to TRBD1. CDR3 length: 16 residues. Germline assignment: CDR1 SGHKS and CDR2 YYEKEE (reference sequence). V shed 4 bases and J 2 bases; nucleotides not matched to a gene: 11. The CDR3 loop is CASSPGGAKLQETQYF. CDR3 DNA sequence: TGTGCCAGCAGCCCAGGGGGAGCTAAACTTCAAGAGACCCAGTACTTC.

This chain uses TRBV5-6 with TRBJ2-5; 7 nucleotides agree with TRBD2. V shed 6 bases, J shed 5 bases, and the junction held 13 bases outside the gene matches. The CDR3 length is 15 residues. Germline lookup yields CDR1 SGHDT and CDR2 YYEEEE. CDR3 sequence: CASNTGGGKWETQYF. The CDR3 coding sequence is TGTGCCAGCAACACGGGGGGAGGTAAATGGGAGACCCAGTACTTC.

The rearrangement uses TRBV6-6 and TRBJ2-1; 10 bases map to TRBD2. The CDR3 is 16 residues long. Germline values: CDR1 MNHNY, CDR2 SVGAGI (reference sequence). V trimming: 0 bases; J trimming: 9 bases; junction bases outside the gene matches: 8. CDR3 sequence: CASSYSRERGGLEQFF. The CDR3 DNA reads as TGTGCCAGCAGTTACTCGAGAGAGCGGGGGGGCCTTGAGCAGTTCTTC.

The rearrangement uses TRBV28 and TRBJ1-1; no definite D call. The germline V gene encodes CDR1 MDHEN and CDR2 SYDVKM. V was clipped by 5 bases and J by 0 bases, with 10 bases between them. This CDR3 has 14 residues. As DNA, the CDR3 is TGTGCCAGCAGTCTCTTGACACTGAACACTGAAGCTTTCTTT. This encodes CASSLLTLNTEAFF.

The chain combines TRBV5-6 with TRBJ1-5, with D perhaps matching TRBD1 (5 bases). CDR3 size: 16 residues. In germline, CDR1 is SGHDT, CDR2 YYEEEE. V lost 1 base and J lost 4, with 15 bases in between. The CDR3 DNA is TGTGCCAGCAGCTTGTCGATGGACACACTTAATCAGCCCCAGCATTTT. Amino acids: CASSLSMDTLNQPQHF.

This sequence joins TRBV7-2 and TRBJ1-1; 9 bases agree with TRBD1. With 4 bases clipped from V and 3 bases from J, the junction kept 6 bases outside the gene matches. The CDR3 contains 15 residues. The germline gives CDR1 SGHTA, CDR2 FQGNSA. The CDR3 DNA reads TGTGCCAGCAGCTCCCACAGGGGGCCCGACACTGAAGCTTTCTTT. Its translation: CASSSHRGPDTEAFF.

The V call is TRBV2, the J call TRBJ1-1; D possibly corresponds to TRBD1 (5 bases). Germline-derived CDR1 and CDR2 are SNHLY and FYNNEI. The CDR3 loop spans 14 amino acids. V was clipped by 7 bases and J by 0 bases, with 12 bases between them. CDR3 nucleotide sequence: TGTGCCAGCATTACCCCAGGGATGAACACTGAAGCTTTCTTT. It codes for CASITPGMNTEAFF.

J is TRBJ2-1 and V is TRBV4-2; the match to TRBD2 covers 10 bases. Germline V gene sequence: CDR1 LGHNA, CDR2 YNFKEQ. The trim removed 1 base at V and 6 bases at J, leaving 6 bases unmatched. CDR3 length equals 16 residues. The DNA for the CDR3 is TGTGCCAGCAGCCAAGTTAGCGGGGGGTTAGTCAATGAGCAGTTCTTC. As protein: CASSQVSGGLVNEQFF.

The gene calls are TRBV6-4 and TRBJ2-3; 12 bases are shared with TRBD2. CDR1 is MRHNA and CDR2 is SNTAGT in the germline V gene. Germline trimming cut 3 bases from V and 3 bases from J; bases unmatched to any gene: 7. The CDR3 loop spans 17 amino acids. The CDR3 region has the DNA TGTGCCAGCAGTGAATCTAGCGGGGGGGCTTCTACAGATACGCAGTATTTT. It specifies CASSESSGGASTDTQYF.

This chain connects TRBV6-6 to TRBJ1-3; weak D call: TRBD1 (6 bases). The CDR3 loop spans 16 amino acids. CDR1 is MNHNY and CDR2 is SVGAGI in the germline V gene (reference sequence). V gave up 5 bases and J gave up 4 bases, with 18 bases separating them. CDR3 coding DNA: TGTGCCAGCAGTGGTTCGGGGGGGGCGCCCGGAAACACCATATATTTT. Protein product: CASSGSGGAPGNTIYF.

The chain joins TRBV7-9 to TRBJ1-1; D not certain. The CDR3 runs to 12 residues. From germline, CDR1 is SEHNR and CDR2 FQNEAQ (reference sequence). V lost 8 bases and J 1 base, leaving 8 bases between the germline ends. CDR3 bases: TGTGCCAGCGCGGTGGGGAACACTGAAGCTTTCTTT. Its translation is CASAVGNTEAFF.

V and J are TRBV4-2 and TRBJ2-1, with TRBD1 identical over 9 bases. With V trimmed by 1 base and J by 6 bases, 4 bases remained unmatched. The CDR3 is 15 amino acids. Germline values: CDR1 LGHNA, CDR2 YNFKEQ. In nucleotides, the CDR3 is TGTGCCAGCAGCCAAGGGACAGGGGCCTTCAATGAGCAGTTCTTC. This translates into CASSQGTGAFNEQFF.

The chain has TRBV7-2 and TRBJ2-1, with 9 bases identical to TRBD2. Trimming cost V 9 bases and J 9 bases; bases outside gene matches: 12. Per the germline V gene, CDR1 is SGHTA and CDR2 is FQGNSA. The CDR3 length is 14 residues. In nucleotides, the CDR3 is TGTGCCAGAGGGTCGGCGGGGGGGCGGATTGAGCAGTTCTTC. It yields the protein CARGSAGGRIEQFF.

The chain recombines TRBV6-5 with TRBJ1-4, with TRBD1 identical over 10 bases. Germline values: CDR1 MNHEY, CDR2 SVGAGI. With 2 bases clipped from V and 8 bases from J, the junction kept 8 bases outside the gene matches. The CDR3 sequence is 16 residues long. CDR3 sequence reads: CASSYGTGAGSEKLFF. As DNA, the CDR3 is TGTGCCAGCAGTTACGGGACAGGGGCGGGAAGCGAAAAACTGTTTTTT.

The rearrangement uses TRBV4-3 and TRBJ2-7, with TRBD1 as a possible D gene (5 bases). CDR3 size: 18 residues. Per the germline V gene, CDR1 is LGHNA and CDR2 is YSLEER. Between the trimmed V and J ends, which lost 0 bases and 5 bases, there was a span of 23 bases. CDR3 nucleotide sequence: TGCGCCAGCAGCCAAGATCCCTTTTGGACACTCGGTAGCCACGAGCAGTACTTC. This gives the protein CASSQDPFWTLGSHEQYF.

V and J are TRBV6-5 and TRBJ2-2, with 9 bases matching TRBD2. Germline V lookup: CDR1 MNHEY, CDR2 SVGAGI. Trimming at V came to 6 bases and at J to 5 bases, leaving 4 bases not matched to a gene. The CDR3 loop spans 14 amino acids. CDR3 sequence: CASRRGGRTGELFF. CDR3 coding DNA: TGTGCCAGCAGGCGGGGGGGCCGGACCGGGGAGCTGTTTTTT.

V is TRBV7-6 and J is TRBJ1-6; unclear D gene. The germline V gene has CDR1 SGHVS and CDR2 FNYEAQ. CDR3 length equals 17 residues. V was clipped by 1 base and J by 7 bases, with 17 bases between them. The CDR3 here is CASSLVKGMRANSPLHF. The CDR3 nucleotides read TGTGCCAGCAGCTTAGTAAAGGGAATGAGGGCAAATTCACCCCTCCACTTT.

The chain is built from TRBV9 and TRBJ2-1; 12 nucleotides agree with TRBD2. V shed 3 bases, J shed 9 bases, and the junction held 7 bases outside the gene matches. Germline V gene sequence: CDR1 SGDLS, CDR2 YYNGEE. The CDR3 is 15 amino acids. The CDR3 is CASSASGGAGSEQFF. The DNA for the CDR3 is TGTGCCAGCAGCGCTAGCGGGGGGGCCGGGAGTGAGCAGTTCTTC.

Sample share makes this clone medium-sized. The chain joins TRBV4-3 to TRBJ2-5, with 7 bases that match TRBD2. The CDR3 totals 15 residues. Germline lookup yields CDR1 LGHNA and CDR2 YSLEER. Unmatched junction bases numbered 6, after V lost 1 base and J lost 4 bases. CDR3 DNA sequence: TGCGCCAGCAGCCAAGCGGGGGGAATAAGAGAGACCCAGTACTTC. Residues: CASSQAGGIRETQYF.

The J gene is TRBJ2-2, the V gene TRBV9; D ambiguous. This CDR3 contains 12 residues. Trimming shortened V by 4 bases and J by 6 bases, and 7 bases separated the two germline ends. Germline CDR1 is SGDLS and CDR2 is YYNGEE. CDR3 bases: TGTGCCAGCAGCCTCGCGCCCGGGGAGCTGTTTTTT. Translated, it gives CASSLAPGELFF.

This chain uses TRBV28 with TRBJ2-1, with 9 bases fitting TRBD1. The junction had 9 bases not matched to a gene; V was cut back by 6 bases and J by 9 bases. The germline gives CDR1 MDHEN, CDR2 SYDVKM. The CDR3 is 14 residues long. The CDR3: CASRDENRGREQFF. CDR3 coding DNA: TGTGCCAGCAGAGACGAAAACAGGGGGCGTGAGCAGTTCTTC.